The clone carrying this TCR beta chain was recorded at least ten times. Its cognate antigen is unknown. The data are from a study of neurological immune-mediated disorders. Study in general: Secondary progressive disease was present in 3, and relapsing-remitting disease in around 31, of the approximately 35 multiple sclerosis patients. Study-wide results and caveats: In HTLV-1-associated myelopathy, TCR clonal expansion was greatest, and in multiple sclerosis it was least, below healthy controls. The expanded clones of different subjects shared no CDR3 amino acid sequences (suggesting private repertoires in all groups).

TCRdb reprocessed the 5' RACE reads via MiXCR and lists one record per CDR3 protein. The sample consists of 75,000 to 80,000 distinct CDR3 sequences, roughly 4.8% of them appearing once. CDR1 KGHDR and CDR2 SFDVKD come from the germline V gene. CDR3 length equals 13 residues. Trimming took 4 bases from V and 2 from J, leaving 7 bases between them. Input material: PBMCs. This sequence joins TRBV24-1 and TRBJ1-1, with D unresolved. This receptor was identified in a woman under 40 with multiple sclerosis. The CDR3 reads CATSEGGNTEAFF. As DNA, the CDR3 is TGTGCCACCAGTGAGGGTGGAAACACTGAAGCTTTCTTT.